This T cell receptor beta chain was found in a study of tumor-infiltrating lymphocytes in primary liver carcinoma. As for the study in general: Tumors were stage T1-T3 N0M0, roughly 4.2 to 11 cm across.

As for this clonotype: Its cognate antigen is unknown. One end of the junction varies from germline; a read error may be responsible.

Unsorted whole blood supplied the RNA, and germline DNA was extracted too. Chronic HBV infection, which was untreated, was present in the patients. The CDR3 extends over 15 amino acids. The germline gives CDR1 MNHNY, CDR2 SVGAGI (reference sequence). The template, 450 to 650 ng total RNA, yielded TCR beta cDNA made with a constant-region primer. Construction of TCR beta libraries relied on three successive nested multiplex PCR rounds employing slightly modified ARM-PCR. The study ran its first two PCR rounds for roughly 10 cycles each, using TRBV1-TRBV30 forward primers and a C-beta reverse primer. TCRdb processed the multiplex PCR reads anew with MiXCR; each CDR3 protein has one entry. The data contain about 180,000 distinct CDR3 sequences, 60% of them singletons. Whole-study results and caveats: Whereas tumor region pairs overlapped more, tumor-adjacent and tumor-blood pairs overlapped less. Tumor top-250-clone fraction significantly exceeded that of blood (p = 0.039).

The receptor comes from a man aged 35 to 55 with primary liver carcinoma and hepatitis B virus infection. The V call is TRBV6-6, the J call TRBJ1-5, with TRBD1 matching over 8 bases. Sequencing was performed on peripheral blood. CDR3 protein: CTRSQTGVLSQPQHF. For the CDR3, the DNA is TGTACCAGAAGCCAGACAGGGGTTTTGAGTCAGCCCCAGCATTTT.